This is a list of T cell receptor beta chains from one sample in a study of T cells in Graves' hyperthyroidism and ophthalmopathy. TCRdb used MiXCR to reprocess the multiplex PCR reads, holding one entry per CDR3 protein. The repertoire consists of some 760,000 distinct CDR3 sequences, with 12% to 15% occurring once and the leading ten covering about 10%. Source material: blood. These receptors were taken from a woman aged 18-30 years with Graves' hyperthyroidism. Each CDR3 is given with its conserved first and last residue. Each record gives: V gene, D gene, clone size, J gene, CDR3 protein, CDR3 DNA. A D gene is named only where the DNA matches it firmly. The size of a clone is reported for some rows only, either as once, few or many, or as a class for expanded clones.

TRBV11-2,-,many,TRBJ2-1,CATTPGGGIYNEQFF,TGTGCCACCACCCCAGGAGGGGGGATCTACAATGAGCAGTTCTTC
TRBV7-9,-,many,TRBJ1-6,CASSLGGGTSYNSPLHF,TGTGCCAGCAGCTTAGGAGGGGGGACATCCTATAATTCACCCCTCCACTTT
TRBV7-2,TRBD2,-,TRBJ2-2,CASSLSGRAGELFF,TGTGCCAGCAGCTTGAGCGGGAGGGCCGGGGAGCTGTTTTTT
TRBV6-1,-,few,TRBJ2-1,CASSLQRTYNEQFF,TGTGCCAGCAGTTTACAGCGGACCTACAATGAGCAGTTCTTC
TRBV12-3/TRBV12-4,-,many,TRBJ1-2,CASSLSAGYGYTF,TGTGCCAGCAGTTTATCGGCTGGCTATGGCTACACCTTC
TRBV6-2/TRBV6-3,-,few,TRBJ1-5,CASSLRPVNQPQHF,TGTGCCAGCAGTTTGAGACCAGTCAATCAGCCCCAGCATTTT
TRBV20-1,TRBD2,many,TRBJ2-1,CSAEGLAYGEQFF,TGCAGTGCCGAGGGACTAGCTTACGGTGAGCAGTTCTTC
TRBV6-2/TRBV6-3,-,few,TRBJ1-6,CASSYSNLAGVNSPLHF,TGTGCCAGCAGTTACTCGAATTTGGCAGGGGTTAATTCACCCCTCCACTTT
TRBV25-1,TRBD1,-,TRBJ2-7,CASSVSAGTVTYEQYF,TGTGCCAGCAGTGTATCGGCCGGGACAGTAACCTACGAGCAGTACTTC
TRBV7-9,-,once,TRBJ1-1,CASSEIGAFF,TGTGCCAGCAGCGAGATAGGAGCTTTCTTT
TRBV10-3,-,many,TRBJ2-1,CAISESASTYNEQFF,TGTGCCATCAGTGAGTCCGCTAGCACCTACAATGAGCAGTTCTTC
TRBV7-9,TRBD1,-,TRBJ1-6,CASSPRGTGDSPLHF,TGTGCCAGCAGCCCGAGGGGGACAGGAGATTCACCCCTCCACTTT
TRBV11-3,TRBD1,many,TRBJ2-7,CASSSNRDRGFYEQYF,TGTGCCAGCAGCTCGAACCGGGACAGGGGATTCTACGAGCAGTACTTC
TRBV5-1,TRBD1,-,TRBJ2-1,CASSLEGARENEQFF,TGCGCCAGCAGCTTGGAGGGGGCGAGAGAAAATGAGCAGTTCTTC
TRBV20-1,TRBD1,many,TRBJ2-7,CSARAGQGRNEQYF,TGCAGTGCTAGGGCGGGACAGGGGAGGAACGAGCAGTACTTC
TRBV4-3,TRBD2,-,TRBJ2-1,CASSQGTSGRYEQFF,TGCGCCAGCAGCCAAGGGACTAGCGGACGGTATGAGCAGTTCTTC
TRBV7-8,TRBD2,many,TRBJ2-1,CASSLFREGHEQFF,TGTGCCAGCAGCTTATTCCGGGAGGGCCATGAGCAGTTCTTC
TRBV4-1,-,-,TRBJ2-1,CASSQDVGASSYNEQFF,TGCGCCAGCAGCCAAGATGTGGGGGCGAGCTCCTACAATGAGCAGTTCTTC
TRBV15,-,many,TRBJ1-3,CATSGERTPGNTIYF,TGTGCCACCAGCGGAGAACGGACGCCTGGAAACACCATATATTTT
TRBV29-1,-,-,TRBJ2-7,CSVATLGLRLEQYF,TGCAGCGTTGCTACCTTAGGACTACGTCTGGAGCAGTACTTC
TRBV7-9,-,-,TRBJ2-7,CASSLPGFHEQYF,TGTGCCAGCAGCTTACCTGGGTTCCACGAGCAGTACTTC
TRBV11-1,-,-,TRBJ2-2,CASSVGDPTGELFF,TGTGCCAGCAGCGTAGGTGATCCCACCGGGGAGCTGTTTTTT
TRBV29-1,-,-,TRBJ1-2,CSVAPGDYGYTF,TGCAGCGTTGCCCCAGGGGATTATGGCTACACCTTC
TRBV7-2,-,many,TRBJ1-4,CASSRAIGEKLFF,TGTGCCAGCAGCCGGGCTATCGGGGAAAAACTGTTTTTT
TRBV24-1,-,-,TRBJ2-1,CATSGLEAYSYNEQFF,TGTGCCACCAGTGGTCTCGAGGCGTACTCCTACAATGAGCAGTTCTTC
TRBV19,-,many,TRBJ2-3,CASSASKGGPLPTDTQYF,TGTGCCAGTAGTGCCTCAAAGGGGGGGCCCCTTCCCACAGATACGCAGTATTTT
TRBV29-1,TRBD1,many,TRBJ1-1,CSVVLRDRNTEAFF,TGCAGCGTTGTTCTTCGGGACAGAAACACTGAAGCTTTCTTT
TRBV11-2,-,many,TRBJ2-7,CASSSPGRAYEQYF,TGTGCCAGCAGCTCACCCGGACGGGCCTACGAGCAGTACTTC
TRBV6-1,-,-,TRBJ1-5,CASSEDGTVYSNQPQHF,TGTGCCAGCAGTGAAGACGGGACGGTCTATAGCAATCAGCCCCAGCATTTT
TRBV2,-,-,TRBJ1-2,CASSVEGEPPYGYTF,TGTGCCAGCAGCGTAGAGGGGGAACCCCCGTATGGCTACACCTTC
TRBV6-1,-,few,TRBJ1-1,CASSLQHRKSMNTEAFF,TGTGCCAGCAGTCTTCAACACAGGAAGAGCATGAACACTGAAGCTTTCTTT
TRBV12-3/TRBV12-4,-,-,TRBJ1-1,CASSLATFLKPQNTEAFF,TGTGCCAGCAGTTTAGCGACATTTCTGAAACCCCAGAACACTGAAGCTTTCTTT